Shown below are 11 T cell receptor beta chains from a single sample sequenced in a study of CD8+CD57+ T cells in acquired aplastic anemia. Profiling that covered TCR beta VDJ and CDR3 relied on genomic DNA as its template. TCRdb re-derived calls from the reads in MiXCR, one entry per CDR3 protein. The sample contains fewer than 150,000 distinct CDR3 sequences, about 46% of which appear only once. The sequenced sample was sorted CD4+, CD8+, or CD8+CD57+ T cells (not recorded which) from PBMCs. All receptors derive from a human donor in good health, serving as a control.

In regard to this clonotype: One junction end disagrees with the germline gene, perhaps due to a read error. The chain combines TRBV20-1 with TRBJ1-2, with a tentative D call TRBD1 (6 bases). The CDR3 has 13 amino acids. Germline CDR1 and CDR2: DFQATT and SNEGSKA (reference sequence). The CDR3 region is CSARKSGAYGYTF. The CDR3 bases are TGCAGCGCTAGAAAGTCGGGGGCGTATGGCTACACCTTC.

This clonotype was recorded many times. V and J are TRBV3-1 and TRBJ1-6; D gene ambiguous. This CDR3 is 14 amino acids long. V lost 4 bases and J 10 bases, leaving 14 bases between the germline ends. Looked up from germline, CDR1 is LGHDT and CDR2 is YNNKEL (reference sequence). The CDR3 is CASSPVPDRSPLHF. The CDR3 DNA reads as TGTGCCAGCAGCCCAGTCCCTGACCGGTCACCCCTCCACTTT.

This clonotype was counted a few times. The chain is built from TRBV7-9 and TRBJ2-7; D ambiguous. This CDR3 has 14 residues. The V end lost 1 base, the J end lost 7 bases, and 14 bases lay between the germline ends. Germline CDR1 SEHNR, CDR2 FQNEAQ (reference sequence). This chain's CDR3 is CASSLDASFGEQYF. CDR3 coding DNA: TGTGCCAGCAGCTTAGACGCATCCTTCGGTGAGCAGTACTTC.

The rearrangement joins TRBV3-1 to TRBJ1-3; TRBD1 agrees at 12 bases. CDR1 is LGHDT, CDR2 YNNKEL, per germline (reference sequence). The CDR3 runs to 20 residues. V gave up 4 bases and J gave up 0 bases; unmatched junction bases: 13. The CDR3 coding sequence is TGTGCCAGCAGCCTTCACGGGACAGGGGGCTGGGGTCGCTCTGGAAACACCATATATTTT. As protein: CASSLHGTGGWGRSGNTIYF.

This clonotype was seen just once. The chain has TRBV9 and TRBJ2-5, with TRBD1 matching over 11 bases. CDR1 is SGDLS and CDR2 is YYNGEE in the germline V gene. V shed 2 bases, J shed 4 bases, and the junction held 7 bases outside the gene matches. This CDR3 region has 16 residues. The CDR3 nucleotides are TGTGCCAGCAGCGTTACGGCGGGGACAGGGGGAGAGACCCAGTACTTC. Its translation: CASSVTAGTGGETQYF.

Comment on this clonotype: Lacking the conserved final phenylalanine or tryptophan, this CDR3 likely reflects a read error. The V and J genes are TRBV14 and TRBJ1-2; the match to TRBD1 covers 7 bases. Germline V gene data show CDR1 as SGHDN and CDR2 as FVKESK. The V segment lost 8 bases and the J segment 7 bases; nucleotides outside the gene matches: 16. The CDR3 contains 15 residues. The CDR3 DNA reads as TGTGCCAGCGGTTTAGCCGGACAGGAGGGCGCTGGCTACACCCTC. Its protein product is CASGLAGQEGAGYTL.

This clonotype appeared many times. The CDR3 sequence is CASSQDAHWQGDSYSPLHF. The CDR3 coding sequence is TGTGCCAGCAGCCAAGATGCGCATTGGCAGGGAGATTCGTATTCACCCCTCCACTTT. The chain has TRBV3-1 and TRBJ1-6, with D perhaps matching TRBD1 (5 bases). The germline gives CDR1 LGHDT, CDR2 YNNKEL (reference sequence). V lost 0 bases and J lost 8, with 23 bases in between. The CDR3 has 19 residues.

About this clonotype: A much larger clonotype is one base distant, so this may be a read error. The gene calls are TRBV7-3 and TRBJ1-1; maybe TRBD1 (5 bases). The CDR3 sequence is 11 residues long. Trimming took off 7 bases at V and 6 bases at J, with 9 bases between the two ends. CDR1 is SGHTA, CDR2 FQGTGA, per germline. CDR3 in DNA: TGTGCCAGCATTTTAGGGGCTGAAGCTTTCTTT. Protein: CASILGAEAFF.

Points on this clonotype: This may come from a read error, since a much larger clone is one base off. Since the CDR3 does not end with the conserved phenylalanine or tryptophan, this likely comes from a read error. The genes are TRBV19 and TRBJ1-1, with TRBD1 matching over 8 bases. This CDR3 region has 14 residues. Looked up from germline, CDR1 is LNHDA and CDR2 is SQIVND (reference sequence). The DNA for the CDR3 is TGTGCCAGCAGCCCCCGGACAGGGAACTCTGAAGCTTTCCTT. Translating it yields CASSPRTGNSEAFL.

This clonotype appeared many times. The rearrangement uses TRBV7-9 and TRBJ1-6; D gene ambiguous. The germline CDR1 and CDR2 sequences are SEHNR and FQNEAQ (reference sequence). The CDR3 is 16 residues long. Deletions cut 1 base from V and 8 bases from J, with 15 bases between. CDR3 in amino acids: CASSLGGLGGYSPLHF. The DNA for the CDR3 is TGTGCCAGCAGCTTAGGGGGATTGGGAGGATATTCACCCCTCCACTTT.

The V call is TRBV20-1, the J call TRBJ2-3; D not resolved. Germline V lookup: CDR1 DFQATT, CDR2 SNEGSKA (reference sequence). V was cut by 5 bases and J by 0 bases, with 12 bases left in between. The CDR3 is 14 amino acids. The CDR3: CSALPGFSTDTQYF. The CDR3 bases are TGCAGTGCTCTCCCTGGTTTTAGCACAGATACGCAGTATTTT.